These T cell receptor beta chains were read from a single sample in a study of vaccination and CD4 T cells after COVID-19. No cognate antigen is known for these TCRs. TCRdb recomputed calls from the PCR reads with MiXCR, one row per CDR3 protein. The sample lists roughly 22,000 distinct CDR3 sequences; about three fifths were seen once. The sequencing sample was made of CD4+ T cells from blood, cultured in vitro. The receptors were sampled from a human donor who had recovered from COVID-19. Both conserved end residues are part of each CDR3. A D gene is named only where the DNA matches it firmly. Part of the rows lack a size; the others show once, few, many or a class for expanded clones.

clone_size	v_call	d_call	cdr3_aa
-	TRBV20-1	-	CSARLNRFYEQYF
-	TRBV6-1	TRBD1	CASSETGVGETQYF
-	TRBV20-1	-	CSAMGSSGNTIYF
-	TRBV24-1	-	CATWGQHTEAFF
few	TRBV10-3	TRBD2	CASRIGAGGPPGEQFF
-	TRBV7-9	TRBD2	CASSSTLGPTSGSIYEQFF
few	TRBV20-1	-	CSAHPGPNQPQHF
few	TRBV6-1	TRBD2	CASSEAGGPFDTQYF
few	TRBV24-1	TRBD1	CATSVGTGVNQPQHF
-	TRBV4-3	-	CASSQGDSRGTQYF
few	TRBV7-9	-	CASSLGSSGANVLTF
few	TRBV7-9	-	CASSPGNEKLFF
-	TRBV7-8	-	CASSPRGLSNYGYTF
-	TRBV7-3	-	CASSRKGTSNTGELFF
-	TRBV6-2/TRBV6-3	TRBD2	CASSYGGLAGAGTGELFF
-	TRBV5-4	TRBD1	CASSLGQGAYGYTF
few	TRBV25-1	-	CASSRGGALFYGYTF
-	TRBV19	TRBD2	CASSISRTSGEQYF
-	TRBV19	TRBD1	CASSSPGQASNTEAFF
-	TRBV20-1	TRBD2	CSASRSSGNYEQYF
few	TRBV24-1	TRBD1	CATSEGTGTVREAQHF
-	TRBV5-1	-	CASSRDGNTIYF
-	TRBV7-9	TRBD2	CASTPGRAGDEQYF
-	TRBV30	-	CAWSVLLGSDGYTF
-	TRBV24-1	-	CATSQGGRNQPQHF
-	TRBV6-1	-	CASRGQLYGYTF
few	TRBV2	-	CASSDWDAMNTEAFF
-	TRBV6-5	-	CASSYSRGDTQYF
-	TRBV20-1	TRBD1	CSAGRGQGARQPQHF
-	TRBV12-3/TRBV12-4	-	CASTPKDVLTF